This TCR beta chain originates from a study of T cells expressing NK-cell markers. Study in general: Researchers got TCR beta repertoires out of sorted CD3+CD56+NKG2C+, CD3+CD56+NKG2C- and CD3+CD56-NKG2C+ T cells. Of eight sequenced donors, seven were HCMV-seropositive and one HCMV-seronegative.

Note on this clonotype: Antigen specificity is unknown.

Broader study findings: Six of the donors carried dominant NKG2C+ clonotypes that took up 1.0-7.0% of their CD8+ T cells.

TCRdb reprocessed the 5' RACE reads and keeps a single row for each CDR3 protein, giving no DNA. This table holds about 440,000 distinct CDR3 sequences. The CDR3 runs to 16 residues. Germline CDR1 and CDR2: LGHNA and YSLEER. Sequencing was performed on blood T cells: a sorted CD56 or NKG2C T cell subset, CD4+ or CD8+ T cells, or bulk PBMC T cells (not recorded which). This sequence was found in a woman between 18 and 70 years old in good health. The chain has TRBV4-3 and TRBJ2-1; TCRdb picks TRBD2, but there is no DNA to check that call. The CDR3 sequence is CASSQEAEPSYNEQFF.